Presented here are 5 T cell receptor beta chains from one specimen sequenced in a study of shared clonotypes between healthy human individuals (dated by TCRdb to the early 2020s). Library preparation used the immunoSEQ multiplex PCR assay. The immuneACCESS repertoire file appears here via TCRdb, limited to in-frame rearrangements. These files lack a portion of the clones; in checked studies, under half of the deficit traces to unresolved V genes, and the cause of the others is not known. The table for this sample lists around 330,000 clones; about 74% of them were counted only once. The leading ten clones occupy 10% of the sample. Sequencing used memory CD4+ T cells sorted from blood. The cell subset or site label here, explained by the study, means: CD45RA-negative fraction. These receptors all stem from a man younger than 40 in good health.

This sequence joins TRBV5-4 and TRBJ2-1; a possible D gene is TRBD2 (6 bases). Germline V lookup: CDR1 SGHNT, CDR2 YYREEE (reference sequence). V lost 4 bases to trimming and J lost 0 bases, with 14 bases between them. This CDR3 has 16 residues. The CDR3 DNA sequence: TGTGCCAGCAGCGAAGGGACTTCAAGCTCCTACAATGAGCAGTTCTTC. Translation: CASSEGTSSSYNEQFF.

The DNA of the CDR3 is TGCGCCAGCAGCCCGGGACAGGGTCGTATCTACGAGCAGTACTTC. This encodes CASSPGQGRIYEQYF. The V gene is TRBV5-1, the J gene TRBJ2-7, with 9 bases lining up with TRBD1. V dropped 4 bases and J dropped 3; count of bases not matched to a gene: 8. Germline CDR1 is SGHRS and CDR2 is YFSETQ. The CDR3 covers 15 residues.

V gene TRBV28 combines with J gene TRBJ1-4, with TRBD1 as a possible D gene (6 bases). The CDR3 has 14 residues. The V gene's germline CDR1 is MDHEN and CDR2 SYDVKM. Deletions cut 5 bases from V and 8 bases from J, with 15 bases between. The CDR3 loop reads CASSHGGAGEKLFF. DNA of the CDR3: TGTGCCAGCAGTCACGGGGGCGCGGGGGAAAAACTGTTTTTT.

The chain is built from TRBV10-2 and TRBJ2-1; possible D gene TRBD2, 8 bases. V was cut by 11 bases and J by 7 bases, with 33 bases left in between. CDR3 size: 18 residues. Germline CDR1 reads WSHSY; CDR2 reads SAAADI. As DNA, the CDR3 is TGCGCCGCCAGTCCGGGGACTAGATCCCTACAGGGGATGAATGAGCAGTTCTTC. Residues: CAASPGTRSLQGMNEQFF.

This chain joins TRBV6-5 and TRBJ1-1; D gene unclear. Trimming shortened V by 6 bases and J by 4 bases, and 6 bases separated the two germline ends. Germline V gene lookup returns CDR1 MNHEY and CDR2 SVGAGI. The CDR3 contains 11 residues. CDR3 region: CASSMRTEAFF. CDR3 DNA: TGTGCCAGCAGCATGCGCACTGAAGCTTTCTTT.